Following are 10 T cell receptor beta chains from one sample sequenced in a study of cytomegalovirus exposure and HLA in healthy donors. With 60 Vbeta and 13 Jbeta primers, the PCR was carried out. Sequencing used immunoSEQ multiplex PCR; TCRdb keeps in-frame clones, though not all of them. The data contain more than 60,000 clones, roughly 82% of them seen just once; the ten biggest clones take up 15% to 20%. The specimen was PBMCs. The receptors come from a man in his 70s in good health and CMV-seropositive.

This sequence joins TRBV30 and TRBJ2-5; TRBD2 is a possible D gene (7 bases). Germline CDR1 GTSNPN, CDR2 SVGIG (reference sequence). V lost 1 base and J 11 bases, leaving 17 bases between the germline ends. This CDR3 contains 13 residues. CDR3 nucleotide sequence: TGTGCCTGGAGTGAGGGGGGGGGCCCCTGGCAGTACTTC. It translates to CAWSEGGGPWQYF.

The V and J genes are TRBV10-1 and TRBJ1-1, with TRBD1 matching 9 bases. CDR3 length equals 11 residues. Trimming at V came to 9 bases and at J to 8 bases, leaving 4 bases not matched to a gene. Germline values: CDR1 WNHNN, CDR2 SYGVQD (reference sequence). Here the CDR3 reads CASGQGQEAFF. The CDR3 DNA reads as TGCGCCAGTGGACAGGGGCAGGAAGCTTTCTTT.

This clone appeared a few times. This rearrangement joins TRBV5-1 to TRBJ1-1; D is uncertain. This CDR3 comprises 13 residues. The germline V and J ends were trimmed by 0 bases and 1 base, with 4 bases remaining between them. Germline lookup yields CDR1 SGHRS and CDR2 YFSETQ. CDR3 protein: CASSLVWNTEAFF. CDR3 sequence (DNA): TGCGCCAGCAGCTTGGTATGGAACACTGAAGCTTTCTTT.

The V call is TRBV6-5, the J call TRBJ2-7; 8 bases align to TRBD1. V shed 0 bases, J shed 6 bases, and the junction held 7 bases outside the gene matches. Per germline, CDR1 MNHEY and CDR2 SVGAGI. CDR3 size: 15 residues. CDR3 nucleotide sequence: TGTGCCAGCAGTTACTCCGGGGCAGGGGGCGCCGAGCAGTACTTC. It encodes CASSYSGAGGAEQYF.

V gene TRBV18 combines with J gene TRBJ2-7; 7 bases line up with TRBD1. V was clipped by 3 bases and J by 4 bases; unmatched bases: 9. Per germline, CDR1 KGHSH and CDR2 LQKENI. CDR3 length: 15 residues. As DNA, the CDR3 is TGTGCCAGCTCACCGGAGACAGGGAGTCGATACGAGCAGTACTTC. Translation: CASSPETGSRYEQYF. The entire variable domain, with the rest obtained from reference TRBV18 and TRBJ2-7, is as follows: NAGVMQNPRHLVRRRGQEARLRCSPMKGHSHVYWYRQLPEEGLKFMVYLQKENIIDESGMPKERFSAEFPKEGPSILRIQQVVRGDSAAYFCASSPETGSRYEQYFGPGTRLTVT.

The chain's CDR3 is CASSGRTGHTGELFF. CDR3 DNA: TGCGCCAGCAGCGGGAGGACAGGCCACACCGGGGAGCTGTTTTTT. V gene TRBV5-1 combines with J gene TRBJ2-2; D perhaps matches TRBD1 (7 bases). Per the germline V gene, CDR1 is SGHRS and CDR2 is YFSETQ. CDR3 size: 15 residues. V lost 4 bases to trimming and J lost 3 bases, with 13 bases between them.

The CDR3 DNA follows: TGTGCCAGCAGCTTGGGAAGGACAGGGTTGTCTGAAGCTTTCTTT. It yields the protein CASSLGRTGLSEAFF. This rearrangement joins TRBV5-6 to TRBJ1-1, with 8 bases that match TRBD1. The CDR3 runs 15 residues. The J segment lost 6 bases and the V segment lost 0 bases, leaving 7 bases of the junction unmatched. Germline CDR1 is SGHDT and CDR2 is YYEEEE.

The chain links TRBV5-6 to TRBJ2-3; D possibly corresponds to TRBD1 (6 bases). The V and J ends lost 2 bases and 3 bases respectively, with 13 bases between them. This CDR3 comprises 15 residues. CDR1 and CDR2 (germline): SGHDT, YYEEEE. The CDR3 nucleotides read TGTGCCAGCAGCTTCGTGGACAGCTTAACAGATACGCAGTATTTT. Its translation: CASSFVDSLTDTQYF. The whole variable domain, filled in from reference TRBV5-6 and TRBJ2-3, reads DAGVTQSPTHLIKTRGQQVTLRCSPKSGHDTVSWYQQALGQGPQFIFQYYEEEERQRGNFPDRFSGHQFPNYSSELNVNALLLGDSALYLCASSFVDSLTDTQYFGPGTRLTVL.

CDR3 protein: CASRQTGTSSDEQFF. The DNA of the CDR3 is TGCGCCAGCAGGCAAACCGGGACTAGCTCCGATGAGCAGTTCTTC. The rearrangement joins TRBV5-1 to TRBJ2-1, with 9 positions matching TRBD2. J was trimmed by 8 bases and V by 5 bases; bases with no gene match: 11. Looked up from germline, CDR1 is SGHRS and CDR2 is YFSETQ. The CDR3 has 15 residues.

This clone was detected a few times. The V gene is TRBV7-2, the J gene TRBJ2-5; 8 bases are shared with TRBD2. CDR1 and CDR2 from the germline V gene are SGHTA and FQGNSA. Trimming cost V 5 bases and J 11 bases; bases outside gene matches: 10. CDR3 length equals 13 residues. CDR3 amino acids: CASSPQTSGSQYF. In DNA, the CDR3 is TGTGCCAGCAGCCCCCAGACCAGCGGGAGTCAGTACTTC.